These 23 T cell receptor beta chains originate from one sample sequenced in a study of blood T cell repertoires in COVID-19. Sequencing used immunoSEQ multiplex PCR; TCRdb keeps in-frame clones, though not all of them. The profile covers approximately 190,000 clones, with roughly 84% appearing a single time and more than 3% taken by the ten largest. Source material: PBMCs or T cells enriched from blood (not recorded which). The receptors here all came from a woman aged 25 to 39 who had been exposed to COVID-19.

This rearrangement joins TRBV24-1 to TRBJ2-1; 11 bases are a match to TRBD1. The V segment lost 3 bases and the J segment 7 bases; nucleotides outside the gene matches: 7. The V gene's germline CDR1 is KGHDR and CDR2 SFDVKD. CDR3 length: 16 residues. The CDR3 nucleotides read TGTGCCACCAGTGATCCCGGGACAGGGGGGTATAATGAGCAGTTCTTC. This sequence encodes CATSDPGTGGYNEQFF.

A note on this clone: This sample includes further DNA sequences coding for the same CDR3. The gene calls are TRBV18 and TRBJ1-1; TRBD1 matches at 7 bases. Unmatched junction bases numbered 5, after V lost 3 bases and J lost 1 base. Germline V CDR1 and CDR2: KGHSH, LQKENI. This CDR3 has 15 residues. The CDR3 DNA sequence: TGTGCCAGCTCACCCTCAGGGGGTGAGAACACTGAAGCTTTCTTT. Protein product: CASSPSGGENTEAFF.

The chain recombines TRBV5-4 with TRBJ2-1; 9 bases are a match to TRBD2. CDR3 size: 15 residues. Germline loops: CDR1 SGHNT, CDR2 YYREEE (reference sequence). J was trimmed by 7 bases and V by 7 bases; bases with no gene match: 12. CDR3 DNA: TGTGCCAGCGGAGGGGGTAGCGGGGGATTAAATGAGCAGTTCTTC. Translating it yields CASGGGSGGLNEQFF.

In this sample, this clone turned up a few times. The V gene is TRBV7-9, the J gene TRBJ1-1, with D unresolved. The CDR3 is made up of 13 amino acids. V shed 3 bases and J shed 6 bases, with 11 bases lying between them. Germline V lookup: CDR1 SEHNR, CDR2 FQNEAQ (reference sequence). Here the CDR3 reads CASSFSAAAEAFF. CDR3 nucleotide sequence: TGTGCCAGCAGCTTTTCCGCCGCAGCTGAAGCTTTCTTT. The whole variable domain, remainder taken from reference TRBV7-9 and TRBJ1-1, is DTGVSQNPRHKITKRGQNVTFRCDPISEHNRLYWYRQTLGQGPEFLTYFQNEAQLEKSRLLSDRFSAERPKGSFSTLEIQRTEQGDSAMYLCASSFSAAAEAFFGQGTRLTVV.

The V gene is TRBV6-6, the J gene TRBJ2-7, with 8 bases identical to TRBD1. There are 13 residues in the CDR3. With V trimmed by 3 bases and J by 5 bases, 3 bases remained unmatched. Germline lookup yields CDR1 MNHNY and CDR2 SVGAGI (reference sequence). CDR3 bases: TGTGCCAGCAGTTATCGACAGGGGAACGAGCAGTACTTC. Amino acids: CASSYRQGNEQYF.

This chain connects TRBV21-1 to TRBJ2-3; TRBD1 was called by the table and not checked on the DNA. TRBV21-1 constitutes a pseudogene. CDR3 length: 19 residues. CDR3 in DNA: TGTGCCAGCAGCAAACCCGCCATGGGCGGGACAGGGAAGACAGATACGCAGTATTTT. Translation gives CASSKPAMGGTGKTDTQYF.

The chain carries TRBV5-4 and TRBJ2-2, with 16 bases aligning to TRBD2. The CDR3 runs 18 residues. V trimming: 3 bases; J trimming: 5 bases; junction bases outside the gene matches: 7. Germline V gene sequence: CDR1 SGHNT, CDR2 YYREEE (reference sequence). CDR3 amino acids: CASSYGTSGGAWTGELFF. The DNA of the CDR3 is TGTGCCAGCAGCTACGGGACTAGCGGGGGGGCTTGGACCGGGGAGCTGTTTTTT. The complete variable domain, with remaining parts taken from reference TRBV5-4 and TRBJ2-2, reads ETGVTQSPTHLIKTRGQQVTLRCSSQSGHNTVSWYQQALGQGPQFIFQYYREEENGRGNFPPRFSGLQFPNYSSELNVNALELDDSALYLCASSYGTSGGAWTGELFFGEGSRLTVL.

The J gene is TRBJ2-7, the V gene TRBV7-8, with TRBD1 matching 10 bases. Trimming took 5 bases from V and 3 from J; bases not matched to a gene: 7. This CDR3 is 15 amino acids long. Germline assignment: CDR1 SGHVS and CDR2 FQNEAQ. DNA for the CDR3: TGTGCCAGCAGCAACATCGGACAGGGGGGCTACGAGCAGTACTTC. This codes for CASSNIGQGGYEQYF.

The rearrangement uses TRBV2 and TRBJ2-3; 15 bases are a match to TRBD2. This CDR3 spans 16 amino acids. Germline trimming cut 6 bases from V and 4 bases from J; bases unmatched to any gene: 5. From germline, CDR1 is SNHLY and CDR2 FYNNEI. The CDR3 sequence: CASRRTSGGASDTQYF. CDR3 bases: TGTGCCAGCAGGAGGACTAGCGGGGGGGCCTCAGATACGCAGTATTTT. Complete variable domain (other parts from reference TRBV2 and TRBJ2-3): EPEVTQTPSHQVTQMGQEVILRCVPISNHLYFYWYRQILGQKVEFLVSFYNNEISEKSEIFDDQFSVERPDGSNFTLKIRSTKLEDSAMYFCASRRTSGGASDTQYFGPGTRLTVL.

This sequence joins TRBV10-2 and TRBJ2-5; possibly TRBD2 for D (5 bases). Germline lookup yields CDR1 WSHSY and CDR2 SAAADI. The CDR3 is made up of 16 amino acids. The V gene lost 7 bases and the J gene lost 0 bases, with 18 bases spanning the gap. The DNA of the CDR3 is TGCGCCAGCACCCAGGAGGCGCCGGCAGACCAAGAGACCCAGTACTTC. This encodes CASTQEAPADQETQYF.

The chain links TRBV5-6 to TRBJ1-2; D unresolved. Germline lookup yields CDR1 SGHDT and CDR2 YYEEEE. The CDR3 spans 15 residues. V was clipped by 2 bases and J by 1 base, with 12 bases between them. CDR3 in amino acids: CASSFRGNINYGYTF. The CDR3 DNA is TGTGCCAGCAGCTTCCGAGGGAATATTAACTATGGCTACACCTTC.

The chain combines TRBV7-9 with TRBJ2-7, with 7 bases aligning to TRBD2. The CDR3 has 15 residues. The trim removed 4 bases at V and 3 bases at J, leaving 9 bases unmatched. Germline V gene lookup returns CDR1 SEHNR and CDR2 FQNEAQ (reference sequence). The CDR3 sequence is CASSSLTGGNYEQYF. DNA for the CDR3: TGTGCCAGCAGCTCTCTGACGGGGGGAAACTACGAGCAGTACTTC.

V usage is TRBV4-3 and J usage is TRBJ2-3; 7 positions match TRBD2. Germline V gene lookup returns CDR1 LGHNA and CDR2 YSLEER. The CDR3 extends over 14 amino acids. The trim removed 0 bases at V and 4 bases at J, leaving 1 base unmatched. CDR3: CASSQETSADTQYF. CDR3 nucleotide sequence: TGCGCCAGCAGCCAAGAAACTAGCGCAGATACGCAGTATTTT.

The genes are TRBV6-5 and TRBJ2-1; the match to TRBD1 covers 9 bases. Unmatched junction bases numbered 5, after V lost 6 bases and J lost 2 bases. The germline CDR1 and CDR2 sequences are MNHEY and SVGAGI. The CDR3 loop spans 15 amino acids. The CDR3 loop is CASRNDRGAYNEQFF. As DNA, the CDR3 is TGTGCCAGCAGAAACGACAGGGGGGCCTACAATGAGCAGTTCTTC.

This clone has more than one count but fewer than ten. The gene calls are TRBV6-4 and TRBJ1-1, with unresolved D. V dropped 6 bases and J dropped 5 bases, with 16 bases sitting between them. Germline V gene sequence: CDR1 MRHNA, CDR2 SNTAGT. This CDR3 region has 14 residues. The CDR3 DNA sequence: TGTGCCAGCAGCGAGGACTGGGGAGGGACTGAAGCTTTCTTT. The encoded protein is CASSEDWGGTEAFF.

The chain uses TRBV5-1 and TRBJ1-1; 8 bases map to TRBD1. The length of the CDR3 is 15 residues. Germline V gives CDR1 SGHRS, CDR2 YFSETQ. The ends lost 4 bases at V and 8 bases at J; junction bases unmatched: 13. CDR3 region: CASSGAGGAGTEAFF. CDR3 in DNA: TGCGCCAGCAGCGGGGCAGGGGGCGCAGGTACGGAAGCTTTCTTT.

The V and J genes are TRBV29-1 and TRBJ2-1; 10 positions agree with TRBD1. The ends lost 7 bases at V and 12 bases at J; junction bases unmatched: 9. CDR1 is SQVTM, CDR2 ANQGSEA, per germline. CDR3 length: 12 amino acids. The CDR3 DNA sequence: TGCAGCGGCGCGAGGACAGGGGGGCCGCAGTTCTTC. Amino acids: CSGARTGGPQFF.

CDR3 loop: CASSYRDQPQHF. In DNA form, the CDR3 reads TGTGCCAGCAGTTACCGGGATCAGCCCCAGCATTTT. V and J are TRBV6-2 or TRBV6-3 and TRBJ1-5, with D unclear. Germline V gene data show CDR1 as MNHEY and CDR2 as SVGEGT. Trimming took off 2 bases at V and 5 bases at J, with 4 bases between the two ends. The CDR3 contains 12 residues.

This clone occurred once. This sequence joins TRBV2 and TRBJ1-2, with D perhaps matching TRBD1 (6 bases). Germline CDR1 SNHLY, CDR2 FYNNEI. Trimming left V 0 bases short and J 0 bases short, with 14 bases between. The CDR3 has 17 amino acids. The CDR3 coding sequence is TGTGCCAGCAGTGAAGCCGGATGGGGGGGCTCTAACTATGGCTACACCTTC. Translating it yields CASSEAGWGGSNYGYTF.

The chain couples TRBV10-1 to TRBJ1-1, with no clear D. CDR3 length equals 14 residues. V lost 2 bases and J 1 base, leaving 8 bases between the germline ends. Per germline, CDR1 WNHNN and CDR2 SYGVQD (reference sequence). CDR3 sequence reads: CASSETGRNTEAFF. The CDR3 nucleotides read TGCGCCAGCAGTGAGACGGGAAGGAACACTGAAGCTTTCTTT.

In DNA, the CDR3 is TGTGCCAGTCGCGGATCCAGGGGCGACCAGGTCACTGAAGCTTTCTTT. Protein product: CASRGSRGDQVTEAFF. The rearrangement uses TRBV19 and TRBJ1-1; D is possibly TRBD1 (6 bases). The V gene lost 8 bases and the J gene lost 4 bases, with 23 bases spanning the gap. Germline V gene data show CDR1 as LNHDA and CDR2 as SQIVND (reference sequence). The CDR3 spans 16 residues.

The rearrangement uses TRBV5-1 and TRBJ2-5; 10 bases are a match to TRBD1. The CDR3 spans 16 residues. Trimming cost V 1 base and J 3 bases; bases outside gene matches: 6. CDR1 SGHRS and CDR2 YFSETQ come from the germline V gene. The CDR3 here is CASSLQRTGGEETQYF. CDR3 nucleotide sequence: TGCGCCAGCAGCTTGCAGAGGACAGGGGGGGAAGAGACCCAGTACTTC.

The gene calls are TRBV6-1 and TRBJ1-5; D might be TRBD1 (5 bases). Per germline, CDR1 MNHNS and CDR2 SASEGT. V was pared by 3 bases and J by 7 bases, with 16 bases between. CDR3 length equals 15 residues. The CDR3 region is CASSDNWGAGQPQHF. CDR3 nucleotides: TGTGCCAGCAGTGATAATTGGGGCGCGGGGCAGCCCCAGCATTTT.